The present TCR beta chain was sequenced within a study of beta chain features in type 1 diabetes. Study-level points and caveats: Shorter TCRB CDR3s, moderately but significantly so, marked every one of the four CD4+ subsets in Type 1 diabetes patients.

Worth noting for this clone: The antigen is not known.

Expressed TCRB transcripts got sequenced, as all isolated RNA was reverse transcribed. Assay used: immunoSEQ multiplex PCR; TCRdb lists only in-frame clones, some missing. The table includes 300,000 or so clones, roughly 13% detected once. Germline values: CDR1 SGHRS, CDR2 YFSETQ. The CDR3 runs 15 residues. V was cut by 4 bases and J by 4 bases, with 15 bases left in between. This sequence joins TRBV5-1 and TRBJ2-1; D possibly corresponds to TRBD2 (6 bases). This sequence was found in a woman aged 18-29 years with type 1 diabetes. Sequenced material: naive CD4+ T cells from blood. CDR3 amino acids: CASSLSPGRYNEQFF. The CDR3 DNA reads TGCGCCAGCAGCCTGAGTCCAGGGAGGTACAATGAGCAGTTCTTC.